These 5 T cell receptor beta chains originate from one sample sequenced in a study of Graves' ophthalmopathy and Graves' hyperthyroidism. RNA transcripts were the template, and TCR beta CDR3 regions were amplified from them. RT-PCR with HTBI primers came first, then second-round multiplex PCR. From the multiplex PCR reads, TCRdb called clonotypes with MiXCR, one entry per CDR3 protein. The sample holds roughly 380,000 distinct CDR3 sequences; approximately 15% are singletons and the top ten take roughly 7%. The sequencing input was peripheral blood. These receptors were taken from a woman younger than 35 with stable Graves' hyperthyroidism.

V usage is TRBV28 and J usage is TRBJ1-2; D not certain. The CDR3 has 12 amino acids. Germline V lookup: CDR1 MDHEN, CDR2 SYDVKM. V lost 3 bases to trimming and J lost 6 bases, with 8 bases between them. The CDR3 nucleotides read TGTGCCAGCAGTTTGGCCGCAGATGGCTACACCTTC. Amino acid sequence: CASSLAADGYTF.

The chain uses TRBV27 and TRBJ2-5, with 7 bases fitting TRBD1. Germline values: CDR1 MNHEY, CDR2 SMNVEV (reference sequence). V dropped 6 bases and J dropped 4; count of bases not matched to a gene: 11. The CDR3 extends over 15 amino acids. The CDR3 bases are TGTGCCAGCAGCTTTGCTACAGGGGCGCGAGAGACCCAGTACTTC. Amino acid sequence: CASSFATGARETQYF.

In its sample, this clonotype was seen many times. The rearrangement uses TRBV29-1 and TRBJ1-1; D is uncertain. The CDR3 length is 11 residues. V was pared by 6 bases and J by 2 bases, with 7 bases between. Germline CDR1 and CDR2: SQVTM and ANQGSEA. The CDR3 DNA sequence: TGCAGCGTCGGGCATAACACTGAAGCTTTCTTT. It encodes CSVGHNTEAFF.

This clonotype turned up a few times. This chain links TRBV4-2 with TRBJ1-1; D may be TRBD1 (5 bases). Germline V gene data show CDR1 as LGHNA and CDR2 as YNFKEQ. This CDR3 comprises 18 residues. Trimming removed 0 bases from V and 3 bases from J, with 20 bases in between. CDR3 nucleotide sequence: TGTGCCAGCAGCCAAGAAAGGGGCGGGGGAAGAAAAGACACTGAAGCTTTCTTT. Encoded protein: CASSQERGGGRKDTEAFF.

This clonotype was observed a few times. This rearrangement joins TRBV10-3 to TRBJ2-2; possibly TRBD1 for D (5 bases). The CDR3 extends over 15 amino acids. The V end lost 3 bases, the J end lost 4 bases, and 12 bases lay between the germline ends. Germline V CDR1 and CDR2: ENHRY, SYGVKD. For the CDR3, the DNA is TGTGCCATCAGTGAAAGGGGTTCCCCCACCGGGGAGCTGTTTTTT. This gives the protein CAISERGSPTGELFF.